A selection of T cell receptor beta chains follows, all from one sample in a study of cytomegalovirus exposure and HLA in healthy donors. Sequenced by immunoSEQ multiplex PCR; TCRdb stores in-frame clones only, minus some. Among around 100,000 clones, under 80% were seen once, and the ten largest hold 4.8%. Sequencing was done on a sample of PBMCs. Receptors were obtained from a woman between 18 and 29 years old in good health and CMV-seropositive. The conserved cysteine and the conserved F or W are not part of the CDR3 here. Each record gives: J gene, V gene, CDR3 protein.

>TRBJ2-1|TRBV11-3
ASSLGTNVGDEQF
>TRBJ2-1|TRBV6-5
ASRPSPGLPQF
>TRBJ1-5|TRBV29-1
SVEDGTESNQPQH
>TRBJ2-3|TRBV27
ASRAPGRTSTDTQY
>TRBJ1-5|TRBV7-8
ASSLPRRERDQPQH
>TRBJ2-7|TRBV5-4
ASSPERGSAGGVYYEQY
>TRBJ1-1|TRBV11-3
ASSSGAGSLNTEAF
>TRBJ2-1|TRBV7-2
ASSPTSAVSYNEQF
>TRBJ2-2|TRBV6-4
ASSPQGGPSGELF
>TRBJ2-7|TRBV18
ASSPQNRSSYEQY
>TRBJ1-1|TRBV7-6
ASSFGQGGTEAF
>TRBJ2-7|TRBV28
ASSSSVLNEQY
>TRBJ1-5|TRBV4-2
ASSQDPGGSNQPQH
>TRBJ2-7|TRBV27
ASRGGGGYEQY
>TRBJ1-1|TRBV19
ASRAPGLKNTEAF